Presented here are 2 T cell receptor beta chains from one specimen sequenced in a study of shared clonotypes between healthy human individuals. Data came from immunoSEQ multiplex PCR; TCRdb stores just in-frame clones and leaves some out. The sample lists 1.5 million to 2.5 million clones, less than 95% seen once, with more than 0.9% in the top ten. The naive CD8 population came from CD45RO-negative cells selected for CCR7, without terminally differentiated effector memory CD45RA+ cells. Source material: naive CD8+ T cells sorted from blood. These receptors were obtained from a man younger than 35 in good health.

The chain couples TRBV27 to TRBJ1-5; no reliable D call. Trimming pared 6 bases from V and 6 bases from J, leaving 9 bases between. The V gene's germline CDR1 is MNHEY and CDR2 SMNVEV (reference sequence). This CDR3 region has 12 residues. This CDR3 is CASRGYGQPQHF. Written as DNA, the CDR3 is TGTGCCAGCAGGGGGTACGGTCAGCCCCAGCATTTT.

The chain combines TRBV27 with TRBJ1-5; tentative D call: TRBD1 (6 bases). The ends were cut back, 2 bases at V and 6 bases at J, with 23 bases in the middle. Germline V lookup: CDR1 MNHEY, CDR2 SMNVEV (reference sequence). The CDR3 runs to 18 residues. CDR3 in amino acids: CASSLIQPGHRAGQPQHF. The DNA of the CDR3 is TGTGCCAGCAGTTTAATCCAACCGGGCCACAGGGCCGGTCAGCCCCAGCATTTT.